The 22 T cell receptor beta chains below all came from one sample that was sequenced in a study of blood T cell repertoires in COVID-19. Libraries were prepared by immunoSEQ multiplex PCR; TCRdb keeps only in-frame clonotypes and omits some of them. The table includes about 100,000 clones, approximately 80% detected once. Sequencing was carried out using peripheral blood. The receptors originated from a man aged 45 to 65 with active or convalescent COVID-19.

The chain uses TRBV5-1 and TRBJ2-5; weak D call: TRBD1 (6 bases). Germline CDR1 reads SGHRS; CDR2 reads YFSETQ. Trimming pared 3 bases from V and 5 bases from J, leaving 14 bases between. This CDR3 is 14 amino acids long. CDR3 residues: CASSSAGTRETQYF. DNA for the CDR3: TGCGCCAGCAGCTCCGCCGGGACACGGGAGACCCAGTACTTC.

This rearrangement joins TRBV11-1 to TRBJ2-5; 8 bases are a match to TRBD2. The junction had 6 bases not matched to a gene; V was cut back by 1 base and J by 5 bases. The CDR3 spans 15 residues. Germline V gives CDR1 SGHAT, CDR2 FQDESV (reference sequence). The CDR3 protein is CASSLEAGVQETQYF. CDR3 nucleotide sequence: TGTGCCAGCAGCTTAGAAGCGGGAGTTCAGGAGACCCAGTACTTC.

This clone was recorded a few times. The gene calls are TRBV25-1 and TRBJ1-2, with 7 bases lining up with TRBD1. V lost 10 bases and J lost 1; bases outside the gene matches: 6. The CDR3 spans 13 residues. In germline, CDR1 is MGHDK, CDR2 SYGVNS. The DNA of the CDR3 is TGTGCCACCTGGGACAGCTTTAACTATGGCTACACCTTC. This encodes CATWDSFNYGYTF.

This clone has only one observation. CDR3 residues: CASSPGDSSYEQYF. CDR3 nucleotide sequence: TGTGCCAGCAGTCCCGGGGACAGCTCCTACGAGCAGTACTTC. J is TRBJ2-7 and V is TRBV6-5; 7 positions agree with TRBD1. Trimming removed 5 bases from V and 0 bases from J; junction bases left unmatched: 4. Germline CDR1 is MNHEY and CDR2 is SVGAGI. The CDR3 has 14 residues.

This chain's CDR3 is CASSLVGGQDEQFF. The CDR3 DNA sequence: TGTGCCAGCAGCCTGGTGGGGGGGCAGGATGAGCAGTTCTTC. The chain joins TRBV3-1 (or the pseudogene TRBV3-2) to TRBJ2-1, with a tentative D call TRBD2 (7 bases). V was trimmed by 4 bases and J by 8 bases, leaving 15 bases between them. The CDR3 is 14 amino acids. CDR1 is LGHDT, CDR2 YNNKEL, per germline (reference sequence).

A word on this clone: A clone one base away is much larger, so this may be a read error. This CDR3 is also generated by other DNA sequences in the sample. The chain carries TRBV7-9 and TRBJ2-7, with D tentatively TRBD2 (7 bases). The ends were cut back, 1 base at V and 4 bases at J, with 14 bases in the middle. The CDR3 spans 15 residues. CDR1 and CDR2 (germline): SEHNR, FQNEAQ (reference sequence). This CDR3 reads CASSLEVGGAYEQYF. The DNA of the CDR3 is TGTGCCAGCAGCTTAGAGGTGGGGGGGGCTTACGAGCAGTACTTC.

This clone was recorded at least ten times. The rearrangement uses TRBV21-1 and TRBJ2-2; TRBD1 is taken as the D call from the table, unchecked against the DNA. TRBV21-1 is marked as a pseudogene. The CDR3 has 17 residues. The CDR3 DNA sequence: TGTGCCAGCAGCAAAGCCCCACAGGGGCGCTTAACCGGGGAGCTGTTTTTT. Translated: CASSKAPQGRLTGELFF.

The gene calls are TRBV5-1 and TRBJ2-3; TRBD2 matches 8 bases. The V and J ends lost 3 bases and 6 bases, in that order; junction bases with no gene match: 12. The germline CDR1 and CDR2 sequences are SGHRS and YFSETQ. The CDR3 covers 16 residues. The CDR3 reads CASSWGSGRMGDTQYF. The CDR3 DNA sequence: TGCGCCAGCAGCTGGGGAAGCGGGAGAATGGGTGATACGCAGTATTTT.

This chain's CDR3 is CAWSVRRDRGNYGYTF. The CDR3 DNA follows: TGTGCCTGGAGTGTACGAAGGGACAGGGGGAATTATGGCTACACCTTC. This chain links TRBV30 with TRBJ1-2; 11 bases align to TRBD1. The CDR3 loop spans 16 amino acids. The trim removed 0 bases at V and 5 bases at J, leaving 8 bases unmatched. CDR1 and CDR2 from the germline V gene are GTSNPN and SVGIG (reference sequence).

This clone was found once. The chain employs TRBV6-1 and TRBJ2-4, with 7 bases matching TRBD1. This CDR3 contains 19 residues. Germline CDR1 is MNHNS and CDR2 is SASEGT. V dropped 2 bases and J dropped 0; count of bases not matched to a gene: 13. The CDR3 sequence is CASSERGLTGGLAKNIQYF. DNA for the CDR3: TGTGCCAGCAGTGAAAGGGGGCTGACTGGGGGTTTAGCCAAAAACATTCAGTACTTC.

The V call is TRBV7-6, the J call TRBJ1-3; D unresolved. Germline-derived CDR1 and CDR2 are SGHVS and FNYEAQ. Trimming pared 1 base from V and 4 bases from J, leaving 5 bases between. The length of the CDR3 is 13 residues. The CDR3 DNA reads TGTGCCAGCAGCTTAGAACGGGGAAACACCATATATTTT. This translates into CASSLERGNTIYF.

The V call is TRBV5-1, the J call TRBJ2-7, with D hard to call. V lost 0 bases and J 7 bases, leaving 11 bases between the germline ends. The CDR3 spans 13 residues. Per the germline V gene, CDR1 is SGHRS and CDR2 is YFSETQ. CDR3 nucleotides: TGCGCCAGCAGCTTGGCCCCCCTCGGGGAGCAGTACTTC. This translates into CASSLAPLGEQYF.

The genes are TRBV11-2 and TRBJ2-6, with D possibly being TRBD2 (7 bases). Germline-derived CDR1 and CDR2 are SGHAT and FQNNGV. V lost 7 bases and J lost 0, with 19 bases in between. This CDR3 comprises 18 residues. The CDR3 DNA is TGTGCCAGCACTCTCTCGGGGGGCTTCAGCTCTGGGGCCAACGTCCTGACTTTC. Its translation is CASTLSGGFSSGANVLTF.

This clone has just one count. The chain carries TRBV5-4 and TRBJ2-7; 9 nucleotides match TRBD1. J lost 2 bases, V lost 4 bases, and 1 base had no gene match. In germline, CDR1 is SGHNT, CDR2 YYREEE (reference sequence). The CDR3 extends over 13 amino acids. CDR3 in amino acids: CASSGTGPYEQYF. In DNA, the CDR3 is TGTGCCAGCAGCGGGACAGGGCCCTACGAGCAGTACTTC.

The chain is built from TRBV18 and TRBJ2-1; 13 bases agree with TRBD2. The CDR3 spans 16 residues. Germline CDR1 KGHSH, CDR2 LQKENI. V lost 3 bases to trimming and J lost 10 bases; unmatched junction nucleotides: 9. In DNA, the CDR3 is TGTGCCAGCTCACCTCCGACTAGCGGGAGGTTCTTAGAGCAGTTCTTC. It is translated as CASSPPTSGRFLEQFF.

This clone was observed once. The rearrangement uses TRBV11-2 and TRBJ2-1, with D possibly matching TRBD1 (6 bases). This CDR3 comprises 13 residues. Trimming took off 3 bases at V and 9 bases at J, with 12 bases between the two ends. CDR1 SGHAT and CDR2 FQNNGV come from the germline V gene. The DNA for the CDR3 is TGTGCCAGCAGCTTTACAGGGTCATTTGAGCAGTTCTTC. Amino acids: CASSFTGSFEQFF. Filled out from reference TRBV11-2 and TRBJ2-1, the complete variable domain reads EAGVAQSPRYKIIEKRQSVAFWCNPISGHATLYWYQQILGQGPKLLIQFQNNGVVDDSQLPKDRFSAERLKGVDSTLKIQPAKLEDSAVYLCASSFTGSFEQFFGPGTRLTVL.

This clone appeared a single time. The chain links TRBV5-1 to TRBJ2-3; the match to TRBD2 covers 12 bases. Germline V CDR1 and CDR2: SGHRS, YFSETQ. The CDR3 is 16 residues long. V lost 4 bases to trimming and J lost 4 bases; unmatched junction nucleotides: 7. CDR3 sequence: CASSVPSGRASDTQYF. The CDR3 DNA is TGCGCCAGCAGCGTCCCTAGCGGGAGGGCGTCAGATACGCAGTATTTT.

This clone has a handful of counts. This chain links TRBV3-1 (or the pseudogene TRBV3-2) with TRBJ2-7, with 9 bases matching TRBD1. Trimming removed 10 bases from V and 5 bases from J; junction bases left unmatched: 9. This CDR3 comprises 13 residues. From germline, CDR1 is LGHDT and CDR2 YNNKEL (reference sequence). Written as DNA, the CDR3 is TGTGCCACCGAGGACAGGGGAGGCGACGAGCAGTACTTC. It translates to CATEDRGGDEQYF.

This chain links TRBV7-6 with TRBJ2-3; D is uncertain. CDR1 and CDR2 (germline): SGHVS, FNYEAQ. The CDR3 sequence is 15 residues long. V was clipped by 2 bases and J by 2 bases, with 11 bases between them. This chain's CDR3 is CASSLQAANTDTQYF. CDR3 bases: TGTGCCAGCAGCTTACAAGCTGCCAACACAGATACGCAGTATTTT.

The chain recombines TRBV4-2 with TRBJ2-7; tentative D call: TRBD2 (5 bases). This CDR3 region has 15 residues. V lost 0 bases and J lost 2, with 11 bases in between. Germline CDR1 is LGHNA and CDR2 is YNFKEQ. This CDR3 reads CASSQESGSPYEQYF. Here the CDR3 DNA reads TGTGCCAGCAGCCAAGAGTCGGGATCCCCCTACGAGCAGTACTTC.

The CDR3: CASSLATSEQFF. CDR3 nucleotides: TGTGCCAGCAGTTTGGCAACCAGTGAGCAGTTCTTC. The genes are TRBV6-5 and TRBJ2-1; no clear D gene. The CDR3 is 12 residues long. The germline CDR1 and CDR2 sequences are MNHEY and SVGAGI. V dropped 4 bases and J dropped 9 bases, with 10 bases sitting between them.

The J gene is TRBJ2-7, the V gene TRBV20-1, with 9 bases fitting TRBD2. The CDR3 is made up of 14 amino acids. Trimming removed 3 bases from V and 0 bases from J; junction bases left unmatched: 3. Germline assignment: CDR1 DFQATT and CDR2 SNEGSKA (reference sequence). This CDR3 reads CSASLAGYSYEQYF. CDR3 in DNA: TGCAGTGCTAGTCTAGCGGGGTACTCCTACGAGCAGTACTTC.